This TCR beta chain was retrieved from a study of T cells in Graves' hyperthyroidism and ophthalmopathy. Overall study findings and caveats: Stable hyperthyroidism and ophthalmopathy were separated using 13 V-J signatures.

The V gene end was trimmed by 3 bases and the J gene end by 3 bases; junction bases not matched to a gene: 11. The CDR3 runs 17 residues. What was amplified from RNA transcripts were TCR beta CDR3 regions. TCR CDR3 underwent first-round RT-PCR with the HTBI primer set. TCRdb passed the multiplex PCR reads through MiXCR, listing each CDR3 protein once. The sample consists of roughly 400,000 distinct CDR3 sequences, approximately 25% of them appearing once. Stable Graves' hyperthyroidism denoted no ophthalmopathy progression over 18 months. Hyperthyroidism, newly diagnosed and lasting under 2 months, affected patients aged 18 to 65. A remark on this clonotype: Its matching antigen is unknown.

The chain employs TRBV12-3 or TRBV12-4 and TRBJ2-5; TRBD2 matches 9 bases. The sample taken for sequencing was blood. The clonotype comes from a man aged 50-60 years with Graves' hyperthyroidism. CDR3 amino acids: CASSFFASGEGKETQYF. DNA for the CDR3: TGTGCCAGCAGTTTTTTCGCTAGCGGGGAGGGGAAAGAGACCCAGTACTTC.